A single sample is the source of the 5 T cell receptor beta chains below, sequenced in a study of cytomegalovirus exposure and HLA in healthy donors. It was with 60 Vbeta and 13 Jbeta primers that the PCR ran. Sequenced by immunoSEQ multiplex PCR; TCRdb stores in-frame clones only, minus some. The table includes around 150,000 clones, over 70% detected once. The sample taken for sequencing was PBMCs. These receptors were taken from a middle-aged woman in good health and CMV-seronegative.

The rearrangement uses TRBV9 and TRBJ2-2; no clear D gene. Germline assignment: CDR1 SGDLS and CDR2 YYNGEE. Trimming stripped 0 bases from V and 7 bases from J, with 25 bases between. The CDR3 is 19 residues long. CDR3 residues: CASSVAQTPTTPFYGELFF. The DNA for the CDR3 is TGTGCCAGCAGCGTAGCTCAGACTCCCACAACCCCCTTTTACGGGGAGCTGTTTTTT.

The rearrangement uses TRBV5-5 and TRBJ1-2; weak D call: TRBD1 (6 bases). The CDR3 is 15 residues long. CDR1 and CDR2 from the germline V gene are SGHKS and YYEKEE (reference sequence). Trimming cost V 0 bases and J 4 bases, with 13 bases left between them. DNA for the CDR3: TGTGCCAGCAGCTTGGCTCACAGGGTTAGCTATGGCTACACCTTC. Translated: CASSLAHRVSYGYTF.

The chain joins TRBV19 to TRBJ1-1, with a tentative D call TRBD1 (5 bases). The CDR3 has 14 residues. Looked up from germline, CDR1 is LNHDA and CDR2 is SQIVND (reference sequence). The V end lost 7 bases, the J end lost 0 bases, and 12 bases lay between the germline ends. The CDR3 reads CASNLVGVNTEAFF. The CDR3 DNA reads TGTGCCAGTAACCTGGTAGGGGTGAACACTGAAGCTTTCTTT.

J is TRBJ2-1 and V is TRBV11-3; TRBD2 matches 7 bases. Germline loops: CDR1 SGHNT, CDR2 YENEEA. The J segment lost 10 bases and the V segment lost 5 bases, leaving 17 bases of the junction unmatched. The CDR3 is 16 residues long. This CDR3 reads CASSPGGLATSDEQFF. The CDR3 DNA reads TGTGCCAGCAGCCCGGGGGGTCTAGCGACCTCGGACGAGCAGTTCTTC.

The chain carries TRBV29-1 and TRBJ1-4; D is unclear. The V gene's germline CDR1 is SQVTM and CDR2 ANQGSEA. This CDR3 spans 13 amino acids. V shed 3 bases and J shed 1 base, with 6 bases lying between them. The DNA for the CDR3 is TGCAGCGTTGACACCGGAACTAATGAAAAACTGTTTTTT. Its translation: CSVDTGTNEKLFF.